A selection of T cell receptor beta chains follows, all from one sample in a study of identical twins. TCRdb processed the 5' RACE reads anew with MiXCR; each CDR3 protein has one entry. The sample carries 1.5 million to 2 million distinct CDR3 sequences, under 35% recorded once. Sequenced: cord blood. These receptors were obtained from a newborn girl in good health. CDR3s include the opening cysteine and the closing phenylalanine or tryptophan. D genes are given only for firm matches. Only part of the rows carry a size: once, few, many, or a class if the clone is expanded.

v_call	j_call	clone_size	d_call	cdr3_nt	cdr3_aa
TRBV5-6	TRBJ2-3	many	-	TGTGCCAGCAGCTTCGGGACTCCCCTTTATACGCAGTATTTT	CASSFGTPLYTQYF
TRBV6-5	TRBJ1-5	-	-	TGTGCCAGTTCCCGCCGGGGGAATCAGCCCCAGCATTTT	CASSRRGNQPQHF
TRBV4-2	TRBJ2-1	-	-	TGTGCCAGCAGCCAAGATTCAGAGAGGAGGGTATACAATGAGCAGTTCTTC	CASSQDSERRVYNEQFF
TRBV2	TRBJ1-6	-	TRBD1	TGTGCCAGCCGCGACAGGGGGATTAATTCACCCCTCCACTTT	CASRDRGINSPLHF
TRBV21-1	TRBJ2-4	few	-	TGTGCCAGCAGCAACTTCCTAGAACTGGGGACTAGCGCACAAAAAAACATTCAGTACTTC	CASSNFLELGTSAQKNIQYF
TRBV12-3/TRBV12-4	TRBJ2-1	-	-	TGTGCCAGCTTGCCCCGCGCCCCAGGTTACAATGAGCAGTTCTTC	CASLPRAPGYNEQFF
TRBV25-1	TRBJ1-1	-	-	TGTGCCAGCAGTGAATTGGGGGGGCGGGGGGCTGAAGCTTTCTTT	CASSELGGRGAEAFF
TRBV27	TRBJ1-4	-	TRBD1	TGTGCCAACGAACCCCCGAGAAGGGGGCCCACTAATGAAAAACTGTTTTTT	CANEPPRRGPTNEKLFF
TRBV10-2	TRBJ2-5	few	-	TGCGCCAGCAGTGAGTCGAGTTTTGGAGGCAGTCGGAAGACCCAGTACTTC	CASSESSFGGSRKTQYF
TRBV20-1	TRBJ1-1	few	-	TGCAGTGCTAGTGACGCACCCATAAGAACTGAAGCTTTCTTT	CSASDAPIRTEAFF
TRBV20-1	TRBJ2-7	few	-	TGCAGTGCTAGGACGGGGAGGAACGAGCAGTACTTC	CSARTGRNEQYF
TRBV20-1	TRBJ1-2	-	-	TGCAGTGCCCCCACGGGAGGCTACACCTTC	CSAPTGGYTF
TRBV5-1	TRBJ2-3	-	TRBD2	TGCGCCGGCAGCTTGTCCCTAGCGGGGGTTAGGGATACGCAGTATTTT	CAGSLSLAGVRDTQYF
TRBV29-1	TRBJ1-1	-	-	TGCAGCGGGAGGGTTATGAACACTGAAGCTTTCTTT	CSGRVMNTEAFF
TRBV6-1	TRBJ1-1	-	TRBD1	TGTGCCAGCAGTAAGACAGGGGCAGCAGGCACTGAAGCTTTCTTT	CASSKTGAAGTEAFF
TRBV20-1	TRBJ2-3	-	-	TGCAGTGCTAATGGTGGGGACACAGATACGCAGTATTTT	CSANGGDTDTQYF